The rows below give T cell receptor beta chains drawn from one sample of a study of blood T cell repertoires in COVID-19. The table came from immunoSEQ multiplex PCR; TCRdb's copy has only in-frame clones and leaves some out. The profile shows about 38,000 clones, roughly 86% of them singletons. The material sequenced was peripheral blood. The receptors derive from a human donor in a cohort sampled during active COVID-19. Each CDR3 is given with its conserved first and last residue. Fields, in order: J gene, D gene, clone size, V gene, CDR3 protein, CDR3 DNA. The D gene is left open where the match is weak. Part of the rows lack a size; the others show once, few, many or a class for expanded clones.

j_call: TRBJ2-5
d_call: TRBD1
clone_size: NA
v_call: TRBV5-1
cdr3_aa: CASSLERQGRETQYF
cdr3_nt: TGCGCCAGCAGCTTGGAGAGACAGGGGCGCGAGACCCAGTACTTC

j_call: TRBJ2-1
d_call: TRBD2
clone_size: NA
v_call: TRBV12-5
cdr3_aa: CASGLVTGGVHNEQFF
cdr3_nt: TGTGCTAGTGGTTTGGTAACGGGGGGGGTCCACAATGAGCAGTTCTTC

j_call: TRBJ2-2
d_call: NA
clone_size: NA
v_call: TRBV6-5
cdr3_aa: CASSYVNRHSGELFF
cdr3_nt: TGTGCCAGCAGTTACGTCAACAGGCATTCCGGGGAGCTGTTTTTT

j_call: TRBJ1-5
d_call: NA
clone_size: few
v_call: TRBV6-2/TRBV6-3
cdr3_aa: CASSYVASPNSNQPQHF
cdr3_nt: TGTGCCAGCAGTTACGTCGCTAGTCCAAATAGCAATCAGCCCCAGCATTTT

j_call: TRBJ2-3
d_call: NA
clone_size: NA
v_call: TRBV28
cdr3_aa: CASSSLNTQYF
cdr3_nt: TGTGCCAGCAGCTCACTAAATACGCAGTATTTT

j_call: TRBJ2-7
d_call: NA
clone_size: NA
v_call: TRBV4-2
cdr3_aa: CASSQGTYEQYF
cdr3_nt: TGTGCCAGCAGCCAAGGGACTTACGAGCAGTACTTC

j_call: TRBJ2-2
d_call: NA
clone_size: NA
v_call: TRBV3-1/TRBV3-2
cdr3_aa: CASSRSPDTGELFF
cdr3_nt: TGTGCCAGCAGCCGGAGTCCGGACACCGGGGAGCTGTTTTTT

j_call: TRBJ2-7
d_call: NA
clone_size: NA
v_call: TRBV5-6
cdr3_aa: CASSLAGFEQYF
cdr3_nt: TGTGCCAGCAGCTTGGCAGGGTTCGAGCAGTACTTC

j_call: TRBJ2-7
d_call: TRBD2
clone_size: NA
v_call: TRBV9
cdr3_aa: CASSVGLAPSYEQYF
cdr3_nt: TGTGCCAGCAGCGTAGGACTAGCGCCCTCCTACGAGCAGTACTTC

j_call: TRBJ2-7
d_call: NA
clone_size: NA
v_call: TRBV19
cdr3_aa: CASSTRNEQCF
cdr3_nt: TGTGCCAGTAGTACGAGGAACGAGCAGTGCTTC

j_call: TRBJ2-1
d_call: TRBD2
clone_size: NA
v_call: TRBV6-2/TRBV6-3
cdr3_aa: CASSYSQREYEQFF
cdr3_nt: TGTGCCAGCAGTTATTCCCAGCGGGAGTACGAGCAGTTCTTC

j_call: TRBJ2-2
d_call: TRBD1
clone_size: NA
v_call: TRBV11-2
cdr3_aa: CASSLVGTVSNTGELFF
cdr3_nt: TGTGCCAGCAGCTTAGTGGGGACAGTTTCGAACACCGGGGAGCTGTTTTTT

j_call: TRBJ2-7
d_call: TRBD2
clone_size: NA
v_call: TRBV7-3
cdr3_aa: CASSLVREDEQYF
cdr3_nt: TGTGCCAGCAGCTTAGTGCGGGAGGACGAGCAGTACTTC

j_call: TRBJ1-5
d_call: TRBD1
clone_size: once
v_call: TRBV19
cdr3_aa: CASSPWDSGGGGLHF
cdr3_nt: TGTGCCAGTAGCCCCTGGGACAGTGGGGGAGGTGGGTTGCATTTT

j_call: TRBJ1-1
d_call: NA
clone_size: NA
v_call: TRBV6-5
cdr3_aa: CASRIGGATEAFF
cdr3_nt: TGTGCCAGCAGGATTGGCGGGGCTACTGAAGCTTTCTTT

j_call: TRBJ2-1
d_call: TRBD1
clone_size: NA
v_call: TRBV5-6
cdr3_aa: CASSWDRGSHNEQFF
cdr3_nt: TGTGCCAGCAGTTGGGACAGGGGATCGCACAATGAGCAGTTCTTC

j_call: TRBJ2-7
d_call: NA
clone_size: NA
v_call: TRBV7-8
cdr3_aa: CASSYGFEQYF
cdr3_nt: TGTGCCAGCAGCTACGGTTTCGAGCAGTACTTC

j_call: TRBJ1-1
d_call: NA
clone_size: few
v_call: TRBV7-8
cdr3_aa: CASSPILGTEAFF
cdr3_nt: TGTGCCAGCAGCCCGATTCTAGGCACTGAAGCTTTCTTT

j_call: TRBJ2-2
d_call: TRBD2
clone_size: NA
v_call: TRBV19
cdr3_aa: CASRLTSGPTGELFF
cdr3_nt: TGTGCCAGTAGATTGACTAGCGGGCCGACCGGGGAGCTGTTTTTT

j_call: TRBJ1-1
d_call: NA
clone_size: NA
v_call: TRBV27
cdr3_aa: CASSLIPGHNTEAFF
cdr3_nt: TGTGCCAGCAGTTTAATACCGGGTCACAACACTGAAGCTTTCTTT

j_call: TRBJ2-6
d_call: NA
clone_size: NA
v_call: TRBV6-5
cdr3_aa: CASSYSGRAGANVLTF
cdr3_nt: TGTGCCAGCAGTTACTCAGGCAGGGCTGGGGCCAACGTCCTGACTTTC

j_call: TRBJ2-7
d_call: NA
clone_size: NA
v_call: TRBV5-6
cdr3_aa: CASSLERVGGTASVEQYF
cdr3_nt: TGTGCCAGCAGCTTGGAAAGGGTTGGGGGCACAGCTTCGGTCGAGCAGTACTTC

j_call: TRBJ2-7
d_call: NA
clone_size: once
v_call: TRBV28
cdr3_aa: CASSLKLQGYSSYEQYF
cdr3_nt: TGTGCCAGCAGTCTAAAACTACAGGGCTATAGCTCCTACGAGCAGTACTTC

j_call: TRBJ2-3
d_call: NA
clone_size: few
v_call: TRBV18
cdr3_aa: CASRDRPSTDTQYF
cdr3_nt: TGTGCCAGCCGTGACAGGCCCAGCACAGATACGCAGTATTTT

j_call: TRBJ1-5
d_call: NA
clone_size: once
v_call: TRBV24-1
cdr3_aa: CATSGPGRHQPQHF
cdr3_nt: TGTGCCACCAGTGGTCCGGGAAGGCATCAGCCCCAGCATTTT

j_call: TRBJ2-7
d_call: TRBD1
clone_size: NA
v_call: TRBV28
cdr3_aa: CASTDVRGLYEQYF
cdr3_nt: TGTGCCAGCACAGACGTCAGGGGGTTGTACGAGCAGTACTTC

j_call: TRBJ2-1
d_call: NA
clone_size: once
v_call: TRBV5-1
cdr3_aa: CASSLRERLTYNEQFF
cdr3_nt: TGCGCCAGCAGCCTGAGGGAGCGGCTAACCTACAATGAGCAGTTCTTC

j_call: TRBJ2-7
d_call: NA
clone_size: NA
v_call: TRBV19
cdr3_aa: CASNRTIAYEQYF
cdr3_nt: TGTGCCAGTAATCGGACAATCGCCTACGAGCAGTACTTC

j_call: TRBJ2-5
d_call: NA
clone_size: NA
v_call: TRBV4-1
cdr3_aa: CASSQDGAELQETQYF
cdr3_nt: TGCGCCAGCAGCCAAGATGGGGCAGAACTACAAGAGACCCAGTACTTC

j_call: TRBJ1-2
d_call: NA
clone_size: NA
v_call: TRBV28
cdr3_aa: CASIPGTPTFGYTF
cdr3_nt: TGTGCCAGCATTCCCGGGACACCTACTTTTGGCTACACCTTC

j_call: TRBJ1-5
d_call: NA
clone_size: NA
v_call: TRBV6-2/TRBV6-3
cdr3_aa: CASSLGGDQPQHF
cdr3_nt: TGTGCCAGCAGTTTGGGGGGGGATCAGCCCCAGCATTTT

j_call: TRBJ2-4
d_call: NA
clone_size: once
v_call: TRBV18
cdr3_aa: CASSPPVGGKSENIQYF
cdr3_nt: TGTGCCAGCTCACCACCCGTCGGGGGAAAAAGTGAAAACATTCAGTACTTC

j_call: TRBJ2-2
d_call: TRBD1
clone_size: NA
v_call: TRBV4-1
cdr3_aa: CASSQVFDRGQNGELFF
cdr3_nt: TGCGCCAGCAGCCAAGTTTTCGACAGGGGGCAAAACGGGGAGCTGTTTTTT

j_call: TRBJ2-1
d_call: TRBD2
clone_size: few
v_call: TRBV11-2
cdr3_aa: CASSLGVGSGMETNEQFF
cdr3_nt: TGTGCCAGCAGCTTAGGAGTGGGGAGCGGGATGGAGACCAATGAGCAGTTCTTC

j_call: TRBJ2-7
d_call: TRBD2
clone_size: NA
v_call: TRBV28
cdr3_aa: CASSIAGDEQYF
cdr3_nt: TGTGCCAGCAGCATAGCGGGAGACGAGCAGTACTTC

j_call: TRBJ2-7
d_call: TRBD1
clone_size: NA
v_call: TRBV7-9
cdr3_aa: CASSKWDRDNYEQYF
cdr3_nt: TGTGCCAGCAGTAAATGGGACAGGGATAACTACGAGCAGTACTTC

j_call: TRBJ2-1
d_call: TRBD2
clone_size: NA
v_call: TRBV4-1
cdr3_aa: CASSPGLAGGPRQFF
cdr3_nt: TGCGCCAGCAGCCCGGGACTAGCGGGAGGGCCTCGGCAGTTCTTC

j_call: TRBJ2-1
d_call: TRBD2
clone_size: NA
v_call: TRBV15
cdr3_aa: CATSSSTSGDNNEQFF
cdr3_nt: TGTGCCACCAGCTCCTCGACTAGCGGGGACAACAATGAGCAGTTCTTC

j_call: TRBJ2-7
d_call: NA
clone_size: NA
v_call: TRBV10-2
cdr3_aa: CASSESRRAYEQYF
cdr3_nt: TGCGCCAGCAGTGAGTCGCGCAGGGCCTACGAGCAGTACTTC

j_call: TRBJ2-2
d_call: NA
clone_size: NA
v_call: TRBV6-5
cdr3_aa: CASSYSLAGELFF
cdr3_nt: TGTGCCAGCAGTTACTCACTCGCCGGGGAGCTGTTTTTT

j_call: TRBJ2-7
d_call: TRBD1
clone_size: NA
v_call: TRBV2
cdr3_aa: CASSNPGQGTYEQYF
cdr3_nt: TGTGCCAGCAGTAACCCGGGACAGGGGACATACGAGCAGTACTTC

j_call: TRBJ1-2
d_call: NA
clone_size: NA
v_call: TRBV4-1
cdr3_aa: CASSQDRGNVPGGGYTF
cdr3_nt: TGCGCCAGCAGCCAAGACAGGGGAAACGTTCCAGGTGGGGGCTACACCTTC

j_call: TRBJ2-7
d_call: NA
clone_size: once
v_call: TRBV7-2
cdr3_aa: CASSRAAGESFSYEQYF
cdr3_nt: TGTGCCAGCAGCCGGGCGGCAGGGGAAAGTTTCTCCTACGAGCAGTACTTC

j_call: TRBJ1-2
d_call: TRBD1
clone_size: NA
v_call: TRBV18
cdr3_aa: CASSDDRGYYGYTF
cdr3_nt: TGTGCCAGCTCAGACGACAGGGGCTACTATGGCTACACCTTC

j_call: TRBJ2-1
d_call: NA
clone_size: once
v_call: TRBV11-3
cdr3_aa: CASSSFGSNEQFF
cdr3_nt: TGTGCCAGCAGCTCCTTTGGGAGCAATGAGCAGTTCTTC

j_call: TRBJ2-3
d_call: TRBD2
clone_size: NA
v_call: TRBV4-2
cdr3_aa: CASSQDPAPTSGGDTQYF
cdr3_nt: TGTGCCAGCAGCCAAGATCCCGCTCCGACTAGCGGGGGTGATACGCAGTATTTT

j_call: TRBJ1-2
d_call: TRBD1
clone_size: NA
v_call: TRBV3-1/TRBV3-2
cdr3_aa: CASSQVYGQGARGYTF
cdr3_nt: TGTGCCAGCAGCCAAGTATACGGTCAGGGGGCCCGTGGCTACACCTTC

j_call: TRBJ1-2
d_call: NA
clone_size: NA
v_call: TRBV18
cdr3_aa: CASSPRQYECYTF
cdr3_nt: TGTGCCAGCTCACCGCGACAGTATGAGTGCTACACCTTC

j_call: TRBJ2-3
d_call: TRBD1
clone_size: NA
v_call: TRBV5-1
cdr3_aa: CASSLDGTGLTDTQYF
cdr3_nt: TGCGCCAGCAGCTTGGACGGGACAGGCCTCACAGATACGCAGTATTTT

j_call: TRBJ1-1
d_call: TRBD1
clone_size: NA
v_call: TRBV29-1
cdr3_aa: CSALTGGRAFF
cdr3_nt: TGCAGCGCCTTGACAGGGGGTAGGGCTTTCTTT

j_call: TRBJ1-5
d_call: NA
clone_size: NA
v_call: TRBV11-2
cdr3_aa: CASSLQGNQPQHF
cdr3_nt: TGTGCCAGCAGCTTGCAGGGAAATCAGCCCCAGCATTTT

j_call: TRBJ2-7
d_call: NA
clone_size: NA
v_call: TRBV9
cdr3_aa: CASSVGTAPSEQYF
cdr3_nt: TGTGCCAGCAGCGTAGGGACAGCCCCTTCCGAGCAGTACTTC

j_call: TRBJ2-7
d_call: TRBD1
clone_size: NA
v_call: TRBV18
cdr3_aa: CASSPDRDEQYF
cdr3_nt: TGTGCCAGCTCACCCGACAGGGACGAGCAGTACTTC

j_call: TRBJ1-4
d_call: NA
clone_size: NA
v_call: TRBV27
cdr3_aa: CASSPRQTNEKLFF
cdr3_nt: TGTGCCAGCAGTCCCAGACAGACAAATGAAAAACTGTTTTTT

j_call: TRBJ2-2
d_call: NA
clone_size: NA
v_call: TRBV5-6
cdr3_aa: CASSTGEAGELFF
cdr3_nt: TGTGCCAGCAGCACAGGGGAGGCCGGGGAGCTGTTTTTT